Listed here are 24 T cell receptor beta chains from one sample, sequenced in a study of T cells after posttransplantation cyclophosphamide. Assay: immunoSEQ multiplex PCR; the TCRdb copy retains only in-frame clones and omits some. The sample contains tens of thousands of clones, less than 95% of which appear only once. Busulfan-fludarabine conditioning, marrow transplant, and cyclophosphamide on days +3 and +4 were administered. Material: PBMCs, obtained roughly 59 days after allogeneic stem cell transplant with posttransplant cyclophosphamide. The receptors were sampled from a male patient between 55 and 70 years old who received an allogeneic stem cell transplant from a related donor and was CMV-positive. T cells may partly derive from the graft donor.

This rearrangement joins TRBV18 to TRBJ2-7; 8 bases are a match to TRBD2. The CDR3 has 14 residues. The V and J ends lost 3 bases and 6 bases, in that order; junction bases with no gene match: 7. The V gene's germline CDR1 is KGHSH and CDR2 LQKENI. CDR3 nucleotides: TGTGCCAGCTCACCCCCCGGGAGGGGGGGCGAGCAGTACGTC. It translates to CASSPPGRGGEQYV.

V and J are TRBV14 and TRBJ1-3; 7 nucleotides match TRBD1. Germline loops: CDR1 SGHDN, CDR2 FVKESK. The CDR3 is made up of 15 amino acids. V lost 3 bases and J lost 0; bases outside the gene matches: 2. The DNA for the CDR3 is TGTGCCAGCAGCCAGACAGGGACCTCTGGAAACACCATATATTTT. Encoded protein: CASSQTGTSGNTIYF.

This rearrangement joins TRBV25-1 to TRBJ1-4; a possible D gene is TRBD1 (5 bases). The CDR3 loop spans 14 amino acids. The V and J ends lost 5 bases and 3 bases respectively, with 10 bases between them. Per germline, CDR1 MGHDK and CDR2 SYGVNS. CDR3: CASSYQGANEKLFF. CDR3 bases: TGTGCCAGCAGTTACCAGGGTGCTAATGAAAAACTGTTTTTT. The full variable domain, completed using reference TRBV25-1 and TRBJ1-4, is EADIYQTPRYLVIGTGKKITLECSQTMGHDKMYWYQQDPGMELHLIHYSYGVNSTEKGDLSSESTVSRIRTEHFPLTLESARPSHTSQYLCASSYQGANEKLFFGSGTQLSVL.

V usage is TRBV21-1 and J usage is TRBJ1-6; the DNA was not compared with TRBD1, the D call given in the table. TRBV21-1 is tagged as a pseudogene. This CDR3 is built from 17 residues. The CDR3: CASITPDRPHNNSPLHF. The DNA for the CDR3 is TGTGCCAGCATCACCCCGGACAGACCCCATAATAATTCACCCCTCCACTTT.

The rearrangement joins TRBV19 to TRBJ1-6, with D uncertain. Looked up from germline, CDR1 is LNHDA and CDR2 is SQIVND (reference sequence). V lost 9 bases and J 0 bases, leaving 12 bases between the germline ends. CDR3 length: 15 amino acids. This CDR3 is CASSGRDSYNSPLHF. The CDR3 DNA sequence: TGTGCCAGCAGTGGGCGGGACTCCTATAATTCACCCCTCCACTTT. Full variable domain (missing parts from reference TRBV19 and TRBJ1-6): DGGITQSPKYLFRKEGQNVTLSCEQNLNHDAMYWYRQDPGQGLRLIYYSQIVNDFQKGDIAEGYSVSREKKESFPLTVTSAQKNPTAFYLCASSGRDSYNSPLHFGNGTRLTVT.

The chain links TRBV19 to TRBJ1-1; 9 nucleotides align to TRBD1. V trimming: 10 bases; J trimming: 2 bases; junction bases outside the gene matches: 5. The CDR3 length is 13 residues. Germline V gives CDR1 LNHDA, CDR2 SQIVND (reference sequence). CDR3 loop: CATLGQGNTEAFF. In DNA form, the CDR3 reads TGTGCCACCTTGGGACAGGGAAACACTGAAGCTTTCTTT. The variable domain in full, with the rest retrieved from reference TRBV19 and TRBJ1-1, is DGGITQSPKYLFRKEGQNVTLSCEQNLNHDAMYWYRQDPGQGLRLIYYSQIVNDFQKGDIAEGYSVSREKKESFPLTVTSAQKNPTAFYLCATLGQGNTEAFFGQGTRLTVV.

V is TRBV5-5 and J is TRBJ2-7; D unclear. With 2 bases removed from V and 0 bases from J, the gap between germline ends came to 9 bases. Germline V lookup: CDR1 SGHKS, CDR2 YYEKEE (reference sequence). There are 14 residues in the CDR3. CDR3 sequence reads: CASSLGWDSYEQYV. The DNA of the CDR3 is TGTGCCAGCAGCTTAGGGTGGGACTCCTACGAGCAGTACGTC.

The CDR3 is CASSYGPSSTDTQYF. As DNA, the CDR3 is TGTGCCAGCAGTTACGGGCCCTCTTCCACAGATACGCAGTATTTT. The chain uses TRBV6-5 and TRBJ2-3; no definite D call. The CDR3 is made up of 15 amino acids. Trimming took 2 bases from V and 2 from J, leaving 11 bases between them. From germline, CDR1 is MNHEY and CDR2 SVGAGI.

J is TRBJ1-6 and V is TRBV9, with D uncertain. The length of the CDR3 is 15 residues. Deletions cut 0 bases from V and 8 bases from J, with 12 bases between. Germline assignment: CDR1 SGDLS and CDR2 YYNGEE. Here the CDR3 DNA reads TGTGCCAGCAGCGTAGCGGGAAGGGTGGATTCACCCCTCCACTTT. As protein: CASSVAGRVDSPLHF. Using reference TRBV9 and TRBJ1-6 for the parts outside the CDR3, the full variable domain is DSGVTQTPKHLITATGQRVTLRCSPRSGDLSVYWYQQSLDQGLQFLIQYYNGEERAKGNILERFSAQQFPDLHSELNLSSLELGDSALYFCASSVAGRVDSPLHFGNGTRLTVT.

V usage is TRBV6-1 and J usage is TRBJ1-6; the D gene is possibly TRBD1 (5 bases). The CDR3 loop spans 14 amino acids. V shed 7 bases and J shed 7 bases, with 14 bases lying between them. Germline CDR1 and CDR2: MNHNS and SASEGT. CDR3 sequence (DNA): TGTGCCAGCACCTTCGAGACAGAGAATTCACCCCTCCACTTT. It is translated as CASTFETENSPLHF.

V is TRBV5-1 and J is TRBJ1-5; TRBD1 aligns across 7 bases. V shed 4 bases and J 6 bases; nucleotides not matched to a gene: 7. This CDR3 comprises 14 residues. Germline CDR1 and CDR2: SGHRS and YFSETQ. The CDR3: CASSMDRNTQPQHF. The CDR3 DNA reads as TGCGCCAGCAGCATGGACAGGAACACTCAGCCCCAGCATTTT.

The CDR3 loop reads CASSTGTQSNQPQHF. CDR3 DNA sequence: TGTGCCAGCAGCACCGGGACACAGAGCAATCAGCCCCAGCATTTT. This chain uses TRBV6-6 with TRBJ1-5, with D perhaps TRBD1 (6 bases). The germline CDR1 and CDR2 sequences are MNHNY and SVGAGI (reference sequence). CDR3 size: 15 residues. V lost 6 bases, J lost 1 base, and 13 bases lay in between.

The chain combines TRBV18 with TRBJ1-1; TRBD1 matches at 7 bases. This CDR3 region has 16 residues. V lost 2 bases and J lost 5; bases outside the gene matches: 11. The germline gives CDR1 KGHSH, CDR2 LQKENI. The CDR3 DNA sequence: TGTGCCAGCTCACCAAGACAGGGTGAAGGTAGGACTGAAGCTTTCTTT. Its translation: CASSPRQGEGRTEAFF.

V is TRBV6-1 and J is TRBJ1-4; tentatively, D is TRBD1 (5 bases). Germline V gene data show CDR1 as MNHNS and CDR2 as SASEGT. The V end was cut by 2 bases, the J end by 6 bases, with 19 bases between. This CDR3 spans 17 amino acids. The CDR3 bases are TGTGCCAGCAGTGAAAGGGGTGGCTCTCGGTTTGATGAAAAACTGTTTTTT. Its protein product is CASSERGGSRFDEKLFF.

V and J are TRBV15 and TRBJ2-3, with TRBD2 matching over 12 bases. Germline loops: CDR1 LNHNV, CDR2 YYDKDF (reference sequence). V lost 6 bases, J lost 4 bases, and 5 bases stayed unmatched. CDR3 length: 15 residues. DNA of the CDR3: TGTGCCACCAGTTCGACTAGCGGGGGCGCAGATACGCAGTATTTT. It translates to CATSSTSGGADTQYF.

The rearrangement links TRBV6-1 to TRBJ2-2; tentatively, D is TRBD2 (6 bases). The CDR3 spans 16 residues. Trimming removed 2 bases at V and 0 bases at J, with 10 bases between. Germline CDR1 is MNHNS and CDR2 is SASEGT. CDR3 protein: CASSEPGDPNTGELFF. The CDR3 nucleotides read TGTGCCAGCAGTGAACCGGGGGACCCGAACACCGGGGAGCTGTTTTTT.

The chain combines TRBV5-1 with TRBJ2-7, with 7 bases aligning to TRBD1. This CDR3 has 15 residues. V lost 4 bases, J lost 3 bases, and 10 bases stayed unmatched. From germline, CDR1 is SGHRS and CDR2 YFSETQ. CDR3 DNA sequence: TGCGCCAGCAGCCTCGAGGGACAGATAAGCTACGAGCAGTACTTC. Its protein product is CASSLEGQISYEQYF.

About this clone: In the same sample, other DNA sequences code for this CDR3. The chain employs TRBV6-1 and TRBJ2-7; D is unresolved. V was trimmed by 5 bases and J by 3 bases, leaving 11 bases between them. The germline V gene has CDR1 MNHNS and CDR2 SASEGT. The CDR3 loop spans 13 amino acids. CDR3 DNA: TGTGCCAGCAGTCCCGACACGTACTACGAGCAGTACTTC. This encodes CASSPDTYYEQYF.

The V gene is TRBV9, the J gene TRBJ2-2, with 11 bases lining up with TRBD2. Looked up from germline, CDR1 is SGDLS and CDR2 is YYNGEE. J gave up 2 bases and V 0 bases, and 6 bases lay outside the gene matches. The CDR3 runs 18 residues. CDR3 sequence: CASSVGPLAGENTGELFF. The CDR3 coding sequence is TGTGCCAGCAGCGTAGGACCACTAGCGGGGGAAAACACCGGGGAGCTGTTTTTT. The full variable domain, in which reference TRBV9 and TRBJ2-2 provide the parts outside the CDR3, is DSGVTQTPKHLITATGQRVTLRCSPRSGDLSVYWYQQSLDQGLQFLIQYYNGEERAKGNILERFSAQQFPDLHSELNLSSLELGDSALYFCASSVGPLAGENTGELFFGEGSRLTVL.

This clone was detected only once. The rearrangement links TRBV4-2 to TRBJ1-2; possible D gene TRBD1, 6 bases. V was cut by 3 bases and J by 0 bases, with 11 bases left in between. The germline V gene encodes CDR1 LGHNA and CDR2 YNFKEQ. This CDR3 has 15 residues. In DNA form, the CDR3 reads TGTGCCAGCAGCCACCACAGGGAACCTAACTATGGCTACACCTTC. Translated, it gives CASSHHREPNYGYTF.

The V and J genes are TRBV4-1 and TRBJ1-4; D is perhaps TRBD1 (6 bases). CDR3 size: 15 residues. Germline CDR1 is MGHRA and CDR2 is YSYEKL. V was trimmed by 4 bases and J by 4 bases, leaving 13 bases between them. Written as DNA, the CDR3 is TGCGCCAGCAGCCCCAGGGGACGGGTTAATGAAAAACTGTTTTTT. Its translation: CASSPRGRVNEKLFF.

With regard to this clone: An end of the junction differs from the germline gene, which may be a read error. The chain uses TRBV2 and TRBJ2-3, with 8 bases matching TRBD1. Germline assignment: CDR1 SNHLY and CDR2 FYNNEI. The CDR3 length is 15 residues. The CDR3 DNA reads TGTACCAGCGGCAGACAGGGGCCTTCCACAGATACGCAGTATTTT. It yields the protein CTSGRQGPSTDTQYF.

The V gene is TRBV5-1, the J gene TRBJ1-3; possibly TRBD1 for D (5 bases). Trimming took 7 bases from V and 4 from J, leaving 18 bases between them. This CDR3 contains 15 residues. From germline, CDR1 is SGHRS and CDR2 YFSETQ. The CDR3 sequence is CASSPTATPGNTIYF. CDR3 DNA sequence: TGCGCCAGCTCACCGACAGCCACTCCCGGAAACACCATATATTTT.

A few counts support this clone. CDR3 amino acids: CASSRQDTDTQYF. The CDR3 region has the DNA TGTGCCAGTAGTCGACAGGACACAGATACGCAGTATTTT. The chain joins TRBV19 to TRBJ2-3; a possible D gene is TRBD1 (6 bases). The CDR3 totals 13 residues. Germline CDR1 is LNHDA and CDR2 is SQIVND (reference sequence). V lost 5 bases and J 2 bases, leaving 8 bases between the germline ends.